These 10 T cell receptor beta chains came from one sample sequenced in a study of blood T cells in healthy people across ages. A second PCR of 7 to 11 cycles used a sample-barcoded 5' primer and a J-beta primer mix. A single record per CDR3 protein comes from TCRdb applying MiXCR to the 5' RACE reads. Here the sample spans around 1,800,000 distinct CDR3 sequences, more than 35% being singletons. Material for sequencing was blood. These receptors all come from a human donor in good health.

J is TRBJ1-2 and V is TRBV6-5; 7 nucleotides line up with TRBD1. CDR3 size: 15 residues. The germline V gene encodes CDR1 MNHEY and CDR2 SVGAGI. The junction had 9 bases not matched to a gene; V was cut back by 6 bases and J by 2 bases. The CDR3 loop reads CASRTTGVGNYGYTF. For the CDR3, the DNA is TGTGCCAGCAGGACCACAGGGGTTGGAAACTATGGCTACACCTTC.

This chain links TRBV29-1 with TRBJ1-2; no clear D. The CDR3 spans 11 residues. The germline V gene has CDR1 SQVTM and CDR2 ANQGSEA. V lost 7 bases, J lost 4 bases, and 10 bases lay in between. The CDR3 bases are TGCAGCGCCTCGGAGACCTATGGCTACACCTTC. This codes for CSASETYGYTF.

The chain links TRBV4-3 to TRBJ2-1, with 7 bases aligning to TRBD2. In germline, CDR1 is LGHNA, CDR2 YSLEER. The CDR3 covers 17 residues. V gave up 0 bases and J gave up 8 bases; unmatched junction bases: 13. The CDR3 loop is CASSQDWGLGGYDEQFF. CDR3 sequence (DNA): TGCGCCAGCAGCCAAGATTGGGGCCTGGGGGGGTATGATGAGCAGTTCTTC.

This clonotype was detected a few times. This CDR3 is CASSQALTEQFF. CDR3 sequence (DNA): TGTGCCAGCAGCCAAGCTTTGACTGAGCAGTTCTTC. The chain employs TRBV4-2 and TRBJ2-1; D not resolved. The ends were cut back, 1 base at V and 9 bases at J, with 7 bases in the middle. The CDR3 has 12 amino acids. CDR1 and CDR2 from the germline V gene are LGHNA and YNFKEQ.

This chain connects TRBV28 to TRBJ1-5; D is unclear. The CDR3 loop spans 17 amino acids. CDR1 is MDHEN, CDR2 SYDVKM, per germline. With 6 bases removed from V and 3 bases from J, the gap between germline ends came to 21 bases. DNA for the CDR3: TGTGCCAGCAGAGGAGCGACAACTAACTTGCTCAATCAGCCCCAGCATTTT. Protein sequence: CASRGATTNLLNQPQHF.

The gene calls are TRBV11-3 and TRBJ2-1, with 11 nucleotides matching TRBD2. The CDR3 runs 15 residues. J was trimmed by 9 bases and V by 3 bases; bases with no gene match: 7. The germline V gene has CDR1 SGHNT and CDR2 YENEEA. The CDR3 DNA reads as TGTGCCAGCAGCTTTTCCGCCGGGACTAGCGGTGAGCAGTTCTTC. It encodes CASSFSAGTSGEQFF.

V is TRBV5-6 and J is TRBJ1-5; weak D call: TRBD1 (6 bases). The CDR3 covers 14 residues. The ends were cut back, 4 bases at V and 5 bases at J, with 13 bases in the middle. Germline V lookup: CDR1 SGHDT, CDR2 YYEEEE. The CDR3 nucleotides read TGTGCCAGCAGCCTGGGACAATATTATCAGCCCCAGCATTTT. Residues: CASSLGQYYQPQHF.

The chain is built from TRBV20-1 and TRBJ2-5; 8 bases fit TRBD1. The V gene end was trimmed by 5 bases and the J gene end by 4 bases; junction bases not matched to a gene: 9. Germline V gives CDR1 DFQATT, CDR2 SNEGSKA (reference sequence). The CDR3 sequence is 14 residues long. The CDR3 spells CSAPRQGLTETQYF. In DNA, the CDR3 is TGCAGTGCTCCACGACAGGGGCTCACAGAGACCCAGTACTTC.

This clonotype has just one count. The chain employs TRBV4-1 and TRBJ1-2; D uncertain. This CDR3 spans 15 amino acids. The V gene's germline CDR1 is MGHRA and CDR2 YSYEKL. With 1 base removed from V and 5 bases from J, the gap between germline ends came to 14 bases. The CDR3 bases are TGCGCCAGCAGCCAAGTCCAGGCCTCTGGATATGGCTACACCTTC. Residues: CASSQVQASGYGYTF.

In regard to this clonotype: This sequence may be a read error, since a much larger clone differs from it by one base. The chain links TRBV4-3 to TRBJ2-2; 10 bases are shared with TRBD2. Germline loops: CDR1 LGHNA, CDR2 YSLEER. This CDR3 is 16 amino acids long. The CDR3 nucleotides read TGCGCCAGCAGCCAAAATCTAGCGGGGGACACCGGGGAGCGGTTTTTT. Residues: CASSQNLAGDTGERFF.